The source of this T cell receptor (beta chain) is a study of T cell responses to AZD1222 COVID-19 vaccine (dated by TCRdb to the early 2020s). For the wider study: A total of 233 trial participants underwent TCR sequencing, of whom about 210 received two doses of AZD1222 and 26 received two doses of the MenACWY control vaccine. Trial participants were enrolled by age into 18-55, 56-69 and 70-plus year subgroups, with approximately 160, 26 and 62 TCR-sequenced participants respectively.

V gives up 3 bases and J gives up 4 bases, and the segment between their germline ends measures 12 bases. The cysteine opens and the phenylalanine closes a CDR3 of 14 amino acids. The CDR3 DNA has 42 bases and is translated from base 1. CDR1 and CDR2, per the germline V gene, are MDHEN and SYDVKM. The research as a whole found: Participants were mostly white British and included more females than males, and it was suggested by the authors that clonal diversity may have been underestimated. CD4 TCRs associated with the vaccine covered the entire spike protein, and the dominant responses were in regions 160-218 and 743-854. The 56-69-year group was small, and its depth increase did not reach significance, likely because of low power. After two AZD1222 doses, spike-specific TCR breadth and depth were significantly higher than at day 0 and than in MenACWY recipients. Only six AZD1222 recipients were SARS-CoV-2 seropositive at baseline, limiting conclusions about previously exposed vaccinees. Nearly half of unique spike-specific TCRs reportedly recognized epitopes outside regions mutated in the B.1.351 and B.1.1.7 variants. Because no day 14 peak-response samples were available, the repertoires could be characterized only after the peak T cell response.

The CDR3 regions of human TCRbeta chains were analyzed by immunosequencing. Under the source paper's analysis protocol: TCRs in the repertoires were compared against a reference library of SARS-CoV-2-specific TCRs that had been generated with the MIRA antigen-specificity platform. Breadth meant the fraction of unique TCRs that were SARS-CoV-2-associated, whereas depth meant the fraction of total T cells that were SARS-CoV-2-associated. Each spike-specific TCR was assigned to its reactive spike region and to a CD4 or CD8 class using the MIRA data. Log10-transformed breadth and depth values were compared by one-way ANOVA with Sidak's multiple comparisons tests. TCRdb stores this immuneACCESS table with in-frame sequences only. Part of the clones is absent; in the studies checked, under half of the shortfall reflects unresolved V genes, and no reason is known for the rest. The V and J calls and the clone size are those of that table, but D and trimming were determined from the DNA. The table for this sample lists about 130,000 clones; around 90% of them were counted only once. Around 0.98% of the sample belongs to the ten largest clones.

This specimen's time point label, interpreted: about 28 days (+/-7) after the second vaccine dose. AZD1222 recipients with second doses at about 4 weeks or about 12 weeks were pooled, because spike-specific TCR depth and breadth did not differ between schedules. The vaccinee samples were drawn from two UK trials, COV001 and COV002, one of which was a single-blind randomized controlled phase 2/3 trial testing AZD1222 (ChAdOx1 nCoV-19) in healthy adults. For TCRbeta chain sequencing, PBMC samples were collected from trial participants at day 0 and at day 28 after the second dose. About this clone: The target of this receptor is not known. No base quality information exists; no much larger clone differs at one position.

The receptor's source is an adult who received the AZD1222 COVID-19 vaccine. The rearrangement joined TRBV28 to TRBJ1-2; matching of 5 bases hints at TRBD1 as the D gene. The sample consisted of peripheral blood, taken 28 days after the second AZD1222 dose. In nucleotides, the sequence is TGTGCCAGCAGTTTTGAGGGGCTAGGCTATGGCTACACCTTC. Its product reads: CASSFEGLGYGYTF.